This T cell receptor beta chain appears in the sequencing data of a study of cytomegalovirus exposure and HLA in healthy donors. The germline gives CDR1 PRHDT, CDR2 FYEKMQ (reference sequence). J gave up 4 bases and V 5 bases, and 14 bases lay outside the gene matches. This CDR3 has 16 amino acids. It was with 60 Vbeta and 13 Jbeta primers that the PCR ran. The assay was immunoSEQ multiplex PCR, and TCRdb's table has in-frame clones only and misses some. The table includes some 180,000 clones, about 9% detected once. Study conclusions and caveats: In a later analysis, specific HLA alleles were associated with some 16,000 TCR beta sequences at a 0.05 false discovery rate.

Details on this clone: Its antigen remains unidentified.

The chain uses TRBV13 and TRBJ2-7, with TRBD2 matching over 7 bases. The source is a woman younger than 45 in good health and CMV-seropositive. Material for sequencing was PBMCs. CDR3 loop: CASSEGKSGKLYEQYF. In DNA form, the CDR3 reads TGTGCCAGCAGCGAGGGGAAAAGCGGGAAGTTATACGAGCAGTACTTC.